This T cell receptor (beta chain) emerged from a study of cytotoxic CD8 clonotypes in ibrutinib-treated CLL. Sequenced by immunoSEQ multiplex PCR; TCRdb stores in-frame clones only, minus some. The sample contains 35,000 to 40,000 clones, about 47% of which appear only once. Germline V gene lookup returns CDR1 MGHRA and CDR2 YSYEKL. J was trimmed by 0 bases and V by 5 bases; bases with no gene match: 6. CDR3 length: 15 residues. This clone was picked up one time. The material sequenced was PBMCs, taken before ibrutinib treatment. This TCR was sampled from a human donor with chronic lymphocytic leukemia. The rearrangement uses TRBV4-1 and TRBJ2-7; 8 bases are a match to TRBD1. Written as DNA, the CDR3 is TGCGCCAGCAGCACCTGGACAGGGCCCTCCTACGAGCAGTACTTC. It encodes CASSTWTGPSYEQYF.